The 31 T cell receptor beta chains presented below share a single source sample, sequenced in a study of blood T cell repertoires in COVID-19. Clones were sequenced by immunoSEQ multiplex PCR, and TCRdb holds only the in-frame ones, with some missing. The sample lists 85,000 to 90,000 clones, approximately 79% occurring once. Sequencing input: peripheral blood. The receptors here all came from a woman of 80 years or more with active or convalescent COVID-19.

This chain connects TRBV10-3 to TRBJ2-7; TRBD1 matches 7 bases. V lost 3 bases, J lost 3 bases, and 17 bases stayed unmatched. Germline lookup yields CDR1 ENHRY and CDR2 SYGVKD. The CDR3 sequence is 18 residues long. DNA of the CDR3: TGTGCCATCAGTGACCCAACTATACCGGGACAGATGAACTACGAGCAGTACTTC. This translates into CAISDPTIPGQMNYEQYF.

The chain joins TRBV7-9 to TRBJ2-7, with D unresolved. Germline values: CDR1 SEHNR, CDR2 FQNEAQ (reference sequence). This CDR3 has 13 amino acids. Trimming took 3 bases from V and 5 from J, leaving 11 bases between them. The CDR3 reads CASSFEVVHEQYF. The CDR3, as DNA: TGTGCCAGCAGCTTTGAGGTGGTACACGAGCAGTACTTC.

About this clone itself: Sequence at one end of the junction differs from germline and may be a read error. V is TRBV7-7 and J is TRBJ1-3; TRBD1 might be the D (5 bases). The CDR3 sequence is 16 residues long. Germline V gene data show CDR1 as SSHAT and CDR2 as FNYEAQ (reference sequence). CDR3 sequence reads: CASSFAGPGSGNTIYF. In DNA, the CDR3 is TGTGCTAGCAGCTTTGCAGGGCCTGGCTCTGGAAACACCATATATTTT.

This chain joins TRBV9 and TRBJ2-5; possible D gene TRBD1, 8 bases. CDR1 SGDLS and CDR2 YYNGEE come from the germline V gene. Between the trimmed V and J ends, which lost 3 bases and 4 bases, there was a span of 19 bases. The CDR3 length is 16 residues. CDR3 in amino acids: CASSAAAGQVLETQYF. CDR3 DNA sequence: TGTGCCAGCAGCGCCGCAGCGGGACAGGTCTTAGAGACCCAGTACTTC.

The chain carries TRBV19 and TRBJ1-4, with D tentatively TRBD1 (6 bases). V was shortened by 3 bases and J by 1 base, with 12 bases between the two germline ends. The CDR3 is made up of 16 amino acids. Germline V gene sequence: CDR1 LNHDA, CDR2 SQIVND (reference sequence). CDR3 DNA sequence: TGTGCCAGTAGTATCCAGCAGGGGCTAACTAATGAAAAACTGTTTTTT. Translating gives CASSIQQGLTNEKLFF.

The chain links TRBV18 to TRBJ2-1, with TRBD1 as a possible D gene (9 bases). This CDR3 spans 19 amino acids. CDR1 and CDR2 from the germline V gene are KGHSH and LQKENI. Trimming cost V 3 bases and J 6 bases, with 27 bases left between them. The CDR3 coding sequence is TGTGCCAGCTCACCGCCCGGGACAGGGATAATGGCGGGAGGCAATGAGCAGTTCTTC. Amino acids: CASSPPGTGIMAGGNEQFF. The full variable domain, in which reference TRBV18 and TRBJ2-1 provide the parts outside the CDR3, is NAGVMQNPRHLVRRRGQEARLRCSPMKGHSHVYWYRQLPEEGLKFMVYLQKENIIDESGMPKERFSAEFPKEGPSILRIQQVVRGDSAAYFCASSPPGTGIMAGGNEQFFGPGTRLTVL.

This clone occurred a few times. This chain links TRBV6-5 with TRBJ1-1; no clear D. The CDR3 consists of 15 residues. Trimming shortened V by 7 bases and J by 3 bases, and 18 bases separated the two germline ends. CDR1 MNHEY and CDR2 SVGAGI come from the germline V gene. The CDR3: CASIGRLRDYTEAFF. The CDR3 DNA reads as TGTGCCAGCATTGGGAGGTTGAGGGATTACACTGAAGCTTTCTTT.

The rearrangement uses TRBV28 and TRBJ1-2; D unresolved. CDR3 size: 17 residues. CDR1 is MDHEN, CDR2 SYDVKM, per germline. The ends were cut back, 1 base at V and 6 bases at J, with 21 bases in the middle. In nucleotides, the CDR3 is TGTGCCAGCAGTTTATATAGTGGCGTGGGAGGAACCGATGGCTACACCTTC. Its translation is CASSLYSGVGGTDGYTF.

This clone has only a few counts. This rearrangement joins TRBV7-2 to TRBJ1-5, with D possibly TRBD1 on 5 matching bases. V lost 1 base and J 5 bases, leaving 12 bases between the germline ends. CDR1 is SGHTA, CDR2 FQGNSA, per germline. CDR3 size: 15 residues. CDR3 protein: CASSLEGRADQPQHF. DNA of the CDR3: TGTGCCAGCAGCTTAGAGGGCAGGGCAGATCAGCCCCAGCATTTT.

V usage is TRBV6-5 and J usage is TRBJ1-1; no firm D call. The germline V gene encodes CDR1 MNHEY and CDR2 SVGAGI. V gave up 7 bases and J gave up 3 bases, with 12 bases separating them. The CDR3 runs to 13 residues. The CDR3 nucleotides read TGTGCCAGCACCCGCCGGGGAGACACTGAAGCTTTCTTT. Protein product: CASTRRGDTEAFF.

The chain combines TRBV19 with TRBJ1-1; 8 positions agree with TRBD1. In germline, CDR1 is LNHDA, CDR2 SQIVND (reference sequence). J was trimmed by 5 bases and V by 4 bases; bases with no gene match: 12. This CDR3 comprises 16 residues. The CDR3: CASSTDQTGVGTEAFF. The CDR3 DNA sequence: TGTGCCAGTAGTACCGATCAGACAGGGGTAGGGACTGAAGCTTTCTTT.

V and J are TRBV6-6 and TRBJ2-1; 13 bases map to TRBD2. The CDR3 is 16 residues long. Germline CDR1 and CDR2: MNHNY and SVGAGI (reference sequence). Trimming at V came to 4 bases and at J to 9 bases, leaving 9 bases not matched to a gene. Here the CDR3 reads CASSLPGLAGIVEQFF. The CDR3 region has the DNA TGTGCCAGCAGTTTGCCGGGACTAGCGGGAATAGTTGAGCAGTTCTTC.

The rearrangement links TRBV4-3 to TRBJ1-2; D remains ambiguous. V lost 4 bases and J lost 6, with 12 bases in between. The CDR3 contains 13 residues. Germline CDR1 reads LGHNA; CDR2 reads YSLEER. The DNA of the CDR3 is TGCGCCAGCAGCCCCCGACCCGGGGATGGCTACACCTTC. Translating it yields CASSPRPGDGYTF.

V usage is TRBV24-1 and J usage is TRBJ2-7, with D tentatively TRBD2 (6 bases). V lost 4 bases, J lost 7 bases, and 10 bases lay in between. This CDR3 region has 12 residues. Germline V gene lookup returns CDR1 KGHDR and CDR2 SFDVKD. The chain's CDR3 is CATSEGGREQYF. CDR3 bases: TGTGCCACCAGTGAGGGTGGGAGGGAGCAGTACTTC.

This clone was recorded only once. The chain uses TRBV9 and TRBJ1-3; no reliable D call. The CDR3 loop spans 15 amino acids. Germline-derived CDR1 and CDR2 are SGDLS and YYNGEE. V was cut by 3 bases and J by 0 bases, with 10 bases left in between. CDR3 sequence (DNA): TGTGCCAGCAGCGGGCACAGTGTCTCTGGAAACACCATATATTTT. This codes for CASSGHSVSGNTIYF. The whole variable domain, filled in from reference TRBV9 and TRBJ1-3, reads DSGVTQTPKHLITATGQRVTLRCSPRSGDLSVYWYQQSLDQGLQFLIQYYNGEERAKGNILERFSAQQFPDLHSELNLSSLELGDSALYFCASSGHSVSGNTIYFGEGSWLTVV.

The V and J genes are TRBV7-2 and TRBJ1-2; TRBD1 might be the D (6 bases). This CDR3 has 14 amino acids. Germline values: CDR1 SGHTA, CDR2 FQGNSA. Trimming took off 0 bases at V and 5 bases at J, with 10 bases between the two ends. DNA for the CDR3: TGTGCCAGCAGCTTAGCAATACAGGGATATGGCTACACCTTC. Translating it yields CASSLAIQGYGYTF.

The CDR3: CASSPGQGTTGELFF. DNA of the CDR3: TGTGCCAGCAGCCCGGGACAGGGGACCACCGGGGAGCTGTTTTTT. The chain is built from TRBV11-3 and TRBJ2-2; the match to TRBD1 covers 10 bases. This CDR3 is 15 amino acids long. V trimming: 5 bases; J trimming: 4 bases; junction bases outside the gene matches: 4. CDR1 is SGHNT, CDR2 YENEEA, per germline.

J is TRBJ2-7 and V is TRBV29-1, with 7 bases identical to TRBD2. CDR3 length: 13 amino acids. Germline CDR1 and CDR2: SQVTM and ANQGSEA. V lost 4 bases, J lost 7 bases, and 10 bases stayed unmatched. The CDR3 spells CSVATSANGEQYF. CDR3 DNA: TGCAGCGTTGCAACTAGCGCCAATGGAGAGCAGTACTTC.

This chain joins TRBV12-3 or TRBV12-4 and TRBJ1-2; maybe TRBD1 (5 bases). Trimming shortened V by 7 bases and J by 7 bases, and 13 bases separated the two germline ends. The CDR3 contains 12 residues. The CDR3 region is CASTRLGGGYTF. In DNA, the CDR3 is TGTGCCAGCACCCGTCTCGGGGGTGGCTACACCTTC.

The count of this clone is one. This chain joins TRBV2 and TRBJ2-3; no clear D gene. The CDR3 is 14 residues long. Germline CDR1 SNHLY, CDR2 FYNNEI. With 2 bases removed from V and 1 base from J, the gap between germline ends came to 7 bases. The CDR3 DNA follows: TGTGCCAGCAGTGAATTAACTCGCACAGATACGCAGTATTTT. It encodes CASSELTRTDTQYF.

The chain employs TRBV7-2 and TRBJ2-3, with a tentative D call TRBD2 (5 bases). CDR3 length: 13 residues. The V gene's germline CDR1 is SGHTA and CDR2 FQGNSA. V lost 5 bases and J lost 6, with 12 bases in between. DNA of the CDR3: TGTGCCAGCAGCCCCGGGGTTCGGGATACGCAGTATTTT. Its translation is CASSPGVRDTQYF.

This chain joins TRBV6-5 and TRBJ2-5; the D gene is possibly TRBD2 (6 bases). The germline V gene encodes CDR1 MNHEY and CDR2 SVGAGI. The length of the CDR3 is 14 residues. Trimming removed 2 bases at V and 5 bases at J, with 12 bases between. DNA for the CDR3: TGTGCCAGCAGTTACAGGAGGGATCGGGAGACCCAGTACTTC. This sequence encodes CASSYRRDRETQYF.

V gene TRBV19 combines with J gene TRBJ2-7; 7 bases match TRBD1. With V trimmed by 4 bases and J by 6 bases, 6 bases remained unmatched. CDR3 length: 13 residues. Germline lookup yields CDR1 LNHDA and CDR2 SQIVND (reference sequence). CDR3 residues: CASSKTGYGEQYF. Here the CDR3 DNA reads TGTGCCAGTAGTAAGACAGGGTACGGCGAGCAGTACTTC.

The chain has TRBV5-1 and TRBJ2-1; 10 bases are a match to TRBD1. The CDR3 is 14 amino acids. Germline V CDR1 and CDR2: SGHRS, YFSETQ. With V trimmed by 6 bases and J by 7 bases, 7 bases remained unmatched. Written as DNA, the CDR3 is TGCGCCAGCACCCGACAGGGGGCGGGTAATGAGCAGTTCTTC. It codes for CASTRQGAGNEQFF.

This clone was observed a handful of times. This chain links TRBV5-6 with TRBJ2-5; perhaps TRBD2 as D (6 bases). The CDR3 has 15 amino acids. The V and J ends lost 5 bases and 2 bases respectively, with 16 bases between them. CDR1 is SGHDT and CDR2 is YYEEEE in the germline V gene. The CDR3 spells CASSRAPGLQETQYF. CDR3 coding DNA: TGTGCCAGCAGTCGGGCCCCGGGACTTCAAGAGACCCAGTACTTC.

This chain uses TRBV5-1 with TRBJ2-5, with 9 bases that match TRBD2. Germline loops: CDR1 SGHRS, CDR2 YFSETQ. J lost 1 base, V lost 2 bases, and 6 bases had no gene match. This CDR3 is 16 amino acids long. CDR3: CASSFGSGGVQETQYF. The CDR3 coding sequence is TGCGCCAGCAGCTTCGGTAGCGGGGGAGTCCAAGAGACCCAGTACTTC.

A few counts support this clone. This chain uses TRBV30 with TRBJ1-2; no clear D gene. Germline loops: CDR1 GTSNPN, CDR2 SVGIG (reference sequence). This CDR3 is built from 11 residues. V lost 1 base and J lost 3, with 3 bases in between. The CDR3 region is CAWSAHYGYTF. DNA for the CDR3: TGTGCCTGGAGTGCTCACTATGGCTACACCTTC.

This rearrangement joins TRBV9 to TRBJ2-7, with D unresolved. Germline lookup yields CDR1 SGDLS and CDR2 YYNGEE. Deletions cut 4 bases from V and 0 bases from J, with 5 bases between. The CDR3 has 12 residues. CDR3 sequence reads: CASSRDSYEQYF. For the CDR3, the DNA is TGTGCCAGCAGCCGAGACTCCTACGAGCAGTACTTC.

The chain uses TRBV5-1 and TRBJ2-3, with D tentatively TRBD2 (6 bases). This CDR3 contains 15 residues. Deletions cut 4 bases from V and 0 bases from J, with 12 bases between. Germline V gives CDR1 SGHRS, CDR2 YFSETQ. The CDR3 protein is CASSPTGGSTDTQYF. In DNA, the CDR3 is TGCGCCAGCAGCCCGACTGGGGGGAGCACAGATACGCAGTATTTT. Full variable domain (remainder filled in from reference TRBV5-1 and TRBJ2-3): KAGVTQTPRYLIKTRGQQVTLSCSPISGHRSVSWYQQTPGQGLQFLFEYFSETQRNKGNFPGRFSGRQFSNSRSEMNVSTLELGDSALYLCASSPTGGSTDTQYFGPGTRLTVL.

The CDR3 region has the DNA TGTGCCACCAGTGCCCCTGGGGGGGAGATGAATATCCATGGCTACACCTTC. This translates into CATSAPGGEMNIHGYTF. The chain combines TRBV24-1 with TRBJ1-2; possible D gene TRBD1, 5 bases. Germline V gene sequence: CDR1 KGHDR, CDR2 SFDVKD. Trimming pared 5 bases from V and 6 bases from J, leaving 24 bases between. This CDR3 has 17 amino acids.

This CDR3 reads CASSQDDPGQAIKNYGYTF. Here the CDR3 DNA reads TGCGCCAGCAGCCAGGACGATCCGGGACAGGCTATAAAGAACTATGGCTACACCTTC. This chain links TRBV4-3 with TRBJ1-2; the match to TRBD1 covers 8 bases. With 3 bases clipped from V and 2 bases from J, the junction kept 17 bases outside the gene matches. CDR1 is LGHNA and CDR2 is YSLEER in the germline V gene. The CDR3 length is 19 residues.